A selection of T cell receptor beta chains follows, all from one sample in a study of graft-versus-host responses after intestinal transplantation. Their recognized antigens are unknown. Only in-frame clones appear in the TCRdb table, and some are missing; sequencing was by immunoSEQ multiplex PCR. The sample records approximately 89,000 clones, around 93% being singletons. The sequencing used unstimulated CD8+ T cells sorted from spleen or lymph node cells, collected before transplant. These receptors all stem from a human donor who was the organ donor for an intestinal transplant. Each CDR3 is given with its conserved first and last residue. A D gene is named only where the DNA matches it firmly. Clone sizes are given selectively: once, few, many, or a class where the clone is expanded.

D,size,J,V,CDR3,DNA
TRBD2,-,TRBJ2-7,TRBV7-9,CASSRAAGETYEQYF,TGTGCCAGCAGCAGAGCGGCGGGGGAGACCTACGAGCAGTACTTC
-,few,TRBJ1-1,TRBV27,CASSSRQGLDTEAFF,TGTGCCAGCAGTTCGCGTCAGGGTCTGGACACTGAAGCTTTCTTT
-,-,TRBJ2-1,TRBV10-3,CAIRKRREPASYNEQFF,TGTGCCATCAGGAAACGGAGGGAGCCCGCCTCCTACAATGAGCAGTTCTTC
-,-,TRBJ1-1,TRBV9,CASSGPGDTEAFF,TGTGCCAGCAGCGGCCCAGGGGACACTGAAGCTTTCTTT
TRBD1,-,TRBJ1-5,TRBV28,CASRVDRESQPQHF,TGTGCCAGCAGAGTAGACAGGGAGAGTCAGCCCCAGCATTTT
-,-,TRBJ1-2,TRBV14,CASSPPGNYGYTF,TGTGCCAGCAGCCCTCCAGGGAACTATGGCTACACCTTC
-,-,TRBJ2-7,TRBV28,CASSSRRNYPYEQYF,TGTGCCAGCAGTTCCCGACGGAACTACCCCTACGAGCAGTACTTC
TRBD2,-,TRBJ2-2,TRBV10-2,CASSLPAGEVGTGELFF,TGCGCCAGCAGCCTCCCCGCGGGAGAGGTGGGCACCGGGGAGCTGTTTTTT
TRBD1,-,TRBJ1-2,TRBV19,CASNEGAVRGYTF,TGTGCCAGTAACGAGGGGGCGGTGAGGGGCTACACCTTC
-,-,TRBJ2-1,TRBV7-2,CASSLDSDNEQFF,TGTGCCAGCAGCTTAGACTCCGACAATGAGCAGTTCTTC
TRBD1,-,TRBJ1-4,TRBV18,CASSPPLGTGYEKLFF,TGTGCCAGCTCACCACCCCTCGGGACAGGCTATGAAAAACTGTTTTTT
-,-,TRBJ2-2,TRBV5-4,CASSPIPGVADGTGELFF,TGTGCCAGCAGCCCCATCCCCGGGGTAGCGGACGGGACCGGGGAGCTGTTTTTT
-,-,TRBJ2-7,TRBV13,CASSLRASSYEQYF,TGTGCCAGCAGCCTCCGAGCTAGCTCCTACGAGCAGTACTTC
TRBD2,-,TRBJ2-5,TRBV11-2,CASSELLASGFSVGETQYF,TGTGCCAGCTCCGAGCTCCTGGCTAGCGGGTTTTCCGTGGGGGAGACCCAGTACTTC
-,-,TRBJ2-7,TRBV7-8,CASSFEAPTYEQYF,TGTGCCAGCAGCTTTGAGGCCCCTACCTACGAGCAGTACTTC
-,-,TRBJ1-2,TRBV12-5,CASGSALGPRGNYGYTF,TGTGCTAGTGGTTCCGCCCTCGGGCCCAGGGGTAACTATGGCTACACCTTC
-,-,TRBJ2-7,TRBV28,CASSLRGPSYEQYF,TGTGCCAGCAGTCTAAGAGGGCCCTCCTACGAGCAGTACTTC
TRBD2,-,TRBJ2-2,TRBV11-2,CASSFGTRFLGELFF,TGTGCCAGCAGCTTTGGGACTAGATTTCTCGGGGAGCTGTTTTTT
TRBD1,-,TRBJ2-7,TRBV27,CASSFVQGAAEQYF,TGTGCCAGCAGTTTCGTACAGGGGGCCGCCGAGCAGTACTTC
-,-,TRBJ1-1,TRBV25-1,CASSEFSGDVMNTEAFF,TGTGCCAGCAGTGAATTTTCAGGGGACGTCATGAACACTGAAGCTTTCTTT
TRBD2,-,TRBJ2-1,TRBV5-4,CASSPGLAGVYNEQFF,TGTGCCAGCAGCCCCGGACTAGCGGGAGTGTATAATGAGCAGTTCTTC
-,once,TRBJ1-5,TRBV4-1,CASSPHRVWQPQHF,TGCGCCAGCAGCCCCCACAGGGTTTGGCAGCCCCAGCATTTT
-,-,TRBJ2-2,TRBV25-1,CASEVKAGELFF,TGTGCCAGCGAGGTGAAAGCCGGGGAGCTGTTTTTT
-,-,TRBJ2-2,TRBV19,CASTRWASVNTGELFF,TGTGCCAGTACGCGGTGGGCTAGCGTAAACACCGGGGAGCTGTTTTTT
-,-,TRBJ2-1,TRBV18,CASSPLDFNEQFF,TGTGCCAGCTCACCGCTTGACTTCAATGAGCAGTTCTTC
-,-,TRBJ1-5,TRBV7-9,CASSFAGGNQPQHF,TGTGCCAGCAGCTTTGCGGGAGGCAATCAGCCCCAGCATTTT
-,-,TRBJ2-1,TRBV18,CASSPSGSAFNEQFF,TGTGCCAGCTCACCCAGCGGGTCCGCCTTCAATGAGCAGTTCTTC
-,-,TRBJ1-6,TRBV11-2,CASSLVGQGNSPLHF,TGTGCCAGCAGCTTAGTGGGTCAGGGCAATTCACCCCTCCACTTT
-,-,TRBJ1-2,TRBV19,CASKTGPYGYTF,TGTGCCAGTAAGACAGGCCCCTATGGCTACACCTTC
-,-,TRBJ2-3,TRBV5-6,CASSRGGGSTDTQYF,TGTGCCAGCAGCCGGGGAGGGGGGAGCACAGATACGCAGTATTTT
TRBD2,-,TRBJ2-5,TRBV4-2,CASSHSTSGGLQETQYF,TGTGCCAGCAGCCACTCGACTAGCGGGGGGCTTCAAGAGACCCAGTACTTC
-,once,TRBJ2-5,TRBV11-2,CASSLGSGGGPWETQYF,TGTGCCAGCAGCTTAGGGAGTGGGGGGGGGCCCTGGGAGACCCAGTACTTC
TRBD1,-,TRBJ1-2,TRBV11-2,CASSSGTGINPYGYTF,TGTGCCAGCAGCTCCGGGACAGGGATAAACCCCTATGGCTACACCTTC
-,once,TRBJ2-7,TRBV9,CASSVESGAYEQYF,TGTGCCAGCAGCGTAGAGTCAGGGGCTTACGAGCAGTACTTC
-,once,TRBJ1-5,TRBV7-3,CASSLGPPGQSLNQPQHF,TGTGCCAGCAGCTTAGGCCCACCGGGACAAAGCCTCAATCAGCCCCAGCATTTT
-,-,TRBJ1-2,TRBV19,CASRFAPELDGYTF,TGTGCCAGTAGGTTTGCCCCGGAACTAGATGGCTACACCTTC
TRBD1,-,TRBJ2-2,TRBV5-4,CASSPTGKSGELFF,TGTGCCAGCAGCCCGACAGGGAAGTCCGGGGAGCTGTTTTTT
TRBD2,-,TRBJ2-5,TRBV11-2,CASSFRLSGGNIGETQYF,TGTGCCAGCAGCTTTAGGTTGAGCGGGGGGAACATCGGTGAGACCCAGTACTTC
-,-,TRBJ1-4,TRBV28,CASSLSSEKLFF,TGTGCCAGCAGTTTATCTTCTGAAAAACTGTTTTTT
-,-,TRBJ1-2,TRBV2,CASSEGQVYGYTF,TGTGCCAGCAGTGAAGGGCAGGTCTATGGCTACACCTTC